The table lists the clone carrying this T cell receptor (beta chain) with many counts. Other nucleotide sequences from this sample produce the same CDR3. The data stem from a study of shared clonotypes between healthy human individuals. The table came from immunoSEQ multiplex PCR; TCRdb's copy has only in-frame clones and leaves some out. The sample includes 75,000 to 100,000 clones, 40% to 55% of them seen just once. Trimming at V came to 7 bases and at J to 5 bases, leaving 4 bases not matched to a gene. The CDR3 extends over 14 amino acids. Germline loops: CDR1 WSHSY, CDR2 SAAADI. The sequenced material came from PBMCs. The chain is built from TRBV10-2 and TRBJ2-5, with 13 bases lining up with TRBD2. This TCR derives from a middle-aged woman in good health. Some clones in this sample may be carry-over from other donors' samples. As DNA, the CDR3 is TGCGCCAGCAAACTAGCGGGAGGGTCTGAGACCCAGTACTTC. Amino acids: CASKLAGGSETQYF.